The 9 T cell receptor beta chains below all came from one sample that was sequenced in a study of response to subunit inactivated influenza vaccine. In TCRdb, the RT-PCR reads were re-called with MiXCR into one record per CDR3 protein. The profile shows 450,000 to 700,000 distinct CDR3 sequences, 14% of them singletons. Sequences were derived from PBMCs from blood, sampled approximately 12 days after vaccination. The receptors stem from a man aged 45-65 years who received an inactivated influenza vaccine.

This clonotype was recorded only once. The chain uses TRBV5-4 and TRBJ2-5; TRBD1 agrees at 9 bases. V shed 5 bases and J 3 bases; nucleotides not matched to a gene: 8. The germline gives CDR1 SGHNT, CDR2 YYREEE (reference sequence). The CDR3 is 15 amino acids. CDR3 coding DNA: TGTGCCAGCAGGAAAGGACAGGGGAGCAAAGAGACCCAGTACTTC. Amino acids: CASRKGQGSKETQYF.

V gene TRBV20-1 combines with J gene TRBJ2-1; 7 bases line up with TRBD2. With V trimmed by 1 base and J by 2 bases, 8 bases remained unmatched. This CDR3 is built from 16 residues. Germline V CDR1 and CDR2: DFQATT, SNEGSKA (reference sequence). CDR3 loop: CSARVVGGLTYNEQFF. CDR3 nucleotides: TGCAGTGCTAGAGTCGTCGGGGGACTAACCTACAATGAGCAGTTCTTC.

This clonotype was picked up a small number of times. The chain uses TRBV7-3 and TRBJ2-1; TRBD1 matches at 9 bases. Unmatched junction bases numbered 11, after V lost 0 bases and J lost 8 bases. The CDR3 has 17 amino acids. The germline V gene encodes CDR1 SGHTA and CDR2 FQGTGA. CDR3 loop: CASSLTQGTGIVHEQFF. Written as DNA, the CDR3 is TGTGCCAGCAGCTTAACTCAAGGGACAGGGATTGTCCATGAGCAGTTCTTC.

This clonotype has only a few counts. The genes are TRBV7-2 and TRBJ2-3; 7 positions match TRBD1. The length of the CDR3 is 16 residues. CDR1 SGHTA and CDR2 FQGNSA come from the germline V gene. V shed 0 bases, J shed 4 bases, and the junction held 7 bases outside the gene matches. CDR3 in amino acids: CASSLAGVGGADTQYF. The DNA for the CDR3 is TGTGCCAGCAGCTTAGCGGGAGTAGGGGGCGCAGATACGCAGTATTTT. The full variable domain, in which reference TRBV7-2 and TRBJ2-3 provide the parts outside the CDR3, is GAGVSQSPSNKVTEKGKDVELRCDPISGHTALYWYRQSLGQGLEFLIYFQGNSAPDKSGLPSDRFSAERTGGSVSTLTIQRTQQEDSAVYLCASSLAGVGGADTQYFGPGTRLTVL.

The chain recombines TRBV6-5 with TRBJ2-5, with 9 bases lining up with TRBD2. Germline lookup yields CDR1 MNHEY and CDR2 SVGAGI. V trimming: 2 bases; J trimming: 2 bases; junction bases outside the gene matches: 6. The CDR3 spans 16 residues. The CDR3 spells CASSYSGGRFQETQYF. The CDR3 DNA follows: TGTGCCAGCAGTTACAGCGGGGGGCGGTTTCAAGAGACCCAGTACTTC.

The chain couples TRBV2 to TRBJ2-7, with 9 bases lining up with TRBD1. The CDR3 extends over 15 amino acids. The J segment lost 2 bases and the V segment lost 7 bases, leaving 9 bases of the junction unmatched. Germline V lookup: CDR1 SNHLY, CDR2 FYNNEI. The CDR3 bases are TGTGCCAGCAAGCAACAGGGGGCCCTAACCTACGAGCAGTACTTC. Translated, it gives CASKQQGALTYEQYF.

This clonotype was recorded once. This chain joins TRBV14 and TRBJ2-7, with D possibly called TRBD1 or TRBD2 (7 bases each). With 3 bases removed from V and 0 bases from J, the gap between germline ends came to 9 bases. The CDR3 runs to 14 residues. Germline values: CDR1 SGHDN, CDR2 FVKESK. The CDR3 loop reads CASSHRGGSYEQYF. The DNA of the CDR3 is TGTGCCAGCAGCCACAGGGGGGGCTCCTACGAGCAGTACTTC.

This clonotype has a handful of counts. The chain is built from TRBV4-3 and TRBJ1-1; D might be TRBD1 (5 bases). The V gene lost 3 bases and the J gene lost 2 bases, with 13 bases spanning the gap. Germline CDR1 reads LGHNA; CDR2 reads YSLEER. This CDR3 contains 15 residues. The CDR3: CASSQYDSENTEAFF. The CDR3 coding sequence is TGCGCCAGCAGCCAGTATGACAGCGAAAACACTGAAGCTTTCTTT.

This clonotype was counted only a few times. The CDR3, as DNA: TGTGCCAGCAGCCCTATTACTCAGGGGGGTCCCCATGAGCAGTTCTTC. It yields the protein CASSPITQGGPHEQFF. The chain recombines TRBV7-8 with TRBJ2-1, with D perhaps matching TRBD1 (7 bases). The germline V gene has CDR1 SGHVS and CDR2 FQNEAQ. Trimming took 5 bases from V and 8 from J, leaving 22 bases between them. The CDR3 totals 16 residues.